The clone carrying this TCR beta chain was recorded at least ten times. These data originate in a study of regulatory T cells in long-lasting Graves disease. Arm-PCR of CDR3 regions and iRepertoire HTBI primers were used to build TCR beta libraries. TCRdb ran MiXCR on the multiplex PCR reads and lists one entry per CDR3 protein. Of about 540,000 distinct CDR3 sequences in the sample, roughly 14% were seen once. The time point is: newly diagnosed GD, antithyroid drugs for less than 3 months. The TCR library was made from RNA extracted from PBMCs. Peripheral blood, at roughly 9 milliliters, went into EDTA tubes. These data were also reused for a study on T cells in Graves' hyperthyroidism and ophthalmopathy.

The TCR comes from a man in his thirties or forties with Graves disease. The source material was peripheral blood mononuclear cells (PBMCs), sampled at new diagnosis, from a patient treated with antithyroid drugs.

CDR3 residues: CASRTRGRSDTQYF. The CDR3 region has the DNA TGTGCCAGCCGTACGCGGGGGCGATCAGATACGCAGTATTTT. This chain joins TRBV2 and TRBJ2-3, with D possibly matching TRBD2 (7 bases). In germline, CDR1 is SNHLY, CDR2 FYNNEI. This CDR3 comprises 14 residues. The V end was cut by 8 bases, the J end by 4 bases, with 16 bases between.